This is a list of T cell receptor beta chains from one sample in a study of T-cell reconstitution after alpha-beta-depleted transplantation in children. TCRdb reprocessed the PCR reads via MiXCR and lists one record per CDR3 protein. Here the sample spans about 590,000 distinct CDR3 sequences, approximately 12% being singletons. The sample consisted of PBMCs, mostly from graft donor cells, taken 360 days after TCRalphabeta/CD19-depleted stem cell transplant. The source is a male patient aged 5 to 17 who had a stem cell transplant for acute myeloid leukemia, so the T cells may come from the graft donor. The CDR3 runs from the conserved cysteine through the conserved F or W. Fields, in order: J gene, D gene, V gene, clone size, CDR3 DNA, CDR3 protein. The D gene is left open where the match is weak. Rows may omit the clone size; those that give it use once, few, many or a size class.

TRBJ2-7,TRBD2,TRBV30,few,TGTGCCTGGAGTGTACGTTGGGTGGGGGACGGGGGGATCTACGAGCAGTACTTC,CAWSVRWVGDGGIYEQYF
TRBJ2-7,.,TRBV4-3,few,TGCGCCAGCAGCCAAGGGATGAGGGGCCCGCTCCGCTCTTACGAGCAGTACTTC,CASSQGMRGPLRSYEQYF
TRBJ2-7,TRBD2,TRBV18,.,TGTGCCAGCTCACCGGCGGGAGTGGGGGAGCAGTACTTC,CASSPAGVGEQYF
TRBJ2-7,TRBD1,TRBV2,.,TGTGCCAGCAGTGATTTCTCCCTTGATGGGACAGGGATCGAGCAGTACTTC,CASSDFSLDGTGIEQYF
TRBJ2-4,TRBD2,TRBV12-3/TRBV12-4,few,TGTGCCAGCAGTTTAGGCGGACTAGTGGCCAAAAACATTCAGTACTTC,CASSLGGLVAKNIQYF
TRBJ2-2,TRBD2,TRBV6-7,few,TGTGCCAGCAGGGACCCCGGGACTAGTGTGAACACCGGGGAGCTGTTTTTT,CASRDPGTSVNTGELFF
TRBJ2-1,.,TRBV15,.,TGTGCCACCAGCAGAGAGTGGGACCCCAGGAGGCCCAATGAGCAGTTCTTC,CATSREWDPRRPNEQFF
TRBJ2-3,.,TRBV7-3,many,TGTGCCAGCAGCTTAACCCCAAACGTGGGCGGGCTCACAGATACGCAGTATTTT,CASSLTPNVGGLTDTQYF
TRBJ2-7,TRBD2,TRBV4-2,.,TGTGCCAGCAGCCAACATCCTAGCGGCTCCTACGAGCAGTACTTC,CASSQHPSGSYEQYF
TRBJ2-2,TRBD1,TRBV24-1,few,TGTGCCACCAGTGTAACAGGGGGCACCGGGGAGCTGTTTTTT,CATSVTGGTGELFF
TRBJ2-2,.,TRBV6-6,many,TGTGCCAGCAGTTACCTGGACACCGGGGAGCTGTTTTTT,CASSYLDTGELFF
TRBJ2-1,.,TRBV15,few,TGTGCCACCAGCAGACCCGGGAATGAGCAGTTCTTC,CATSRPGNEQFF
TRBJ2-7,TRBD2,TRBV28,medium-sized,TGTGCCAGCAGCCGACCTCTAGCGGGGACCTACGAGCAGTACTTC,CASSRPLAGTYEQYF
TRBJ2-3,.,TRBV18,few,TGTGCCAGCTCACCCGTTGGCACAGATACGCAGTATTTT,CASSPVGTDTQYF
TRBJ2-2,TRBD1,TRBV27,.,TGTGCCAGCAGTTCACGGGACAGCTACACCGGGGAGCTGTTTTTT,CASSSRDSYTGELFF
TRBJ2-7,.,TRBV4-2,.,TGTGCCAGCGGAACGGTCGGTGGCCGGCGCGGCGAGCAGTACTTC,CASGTVGGRRGEQYF
TRBJ2-1,TRBD1,TRBV10-3,many,TGTGCCATCCGCCCGGGACAGGCTCGAAATGAGCAGTTCTTC,CAIRPGQARNEQFF
TRBJ2-2,TRBD2,TRBV7-6,.,TGTGCCAGCAGCCATCCAACCGGGACTAGTTCCGGGGAGCTGTTTTTT,CASSHPTGTSSGELFF
TRBJ2-4,.,TRBV20-1,.,TGCCTAGGATCCGCCAAAAACATTCAGTACTTC,CLGSAKNIQYF
TRBJ2-5,.,TRBV10-3,few,TGTGCCATCAGTATGGGTGTGGAGGAGTACTTC,CAISMGVEEYF
TRBJ2-7,.,TRBV7-6,many,TGTGCCAGCAGCTCCAAAGGGGGTATCGGCTACGAGCAGTACTTC,CASSSKGGIGYEQYF
TRBJ2-6,TRBD1,TRBV27,few,TGTGCCAGCAGTTTAAGGCCAGGGGGTACCATCTCTGGGGCCAACGTCCTGACTTTC,CASSLRPGGTISGANVLTF
TRBJ2-5,.,TRBV9,few,TGTGCCAGCAGCGTTACGGCGGGACCCAGAGGAGGGGAGACCCAGTACTTC,CASSVTAGPRGGETQYF
TRBJ2-5,.,TRBV28,many,TGTGCCAGCAGCCTTGGCCCGGGGCGGTGGTCCCAGTACTTC,CASSLGPGRWSQYF
TRBJ2-5,.,TRBV7-8,many,TGTGCCAGCACCCTCTGGTCGGGGTCAGGAGAGACCCAGTACTTC,CASTLWSGSGETQYF
TRBJ1-2,TRBD1,TRBV9,.,TGTGCCAGCAGTTACCACCTGGGGGGGGACAGGGATATCTATGGCTACACCTTC,CASSYHLGGDRDIYGYTF
TRBJ2-3,.,TRBV7-2,many,TGTGCCAGCAGCTTAGCTCTTCCCTTGGTCGCAGATACGCAGTATTTT,CASSLALPLVADTQYF
TRBJ2-1,.,TRBV4-3,.,TGCGCCAGCAGCCAACCGGGACTCTCAAGCTCCTACAATGAGCAGTTCTTC,CASSQPGLSSSYNEQFF
TRBJ2-3,.,TRBV20-1,many,TGCAGTGCTAGAGTAGCGGCAAGCACAGATACGCAGTATTTT,CSARVAASTDTQYF
TRBJ2-7,TRBD1,TRBV7-6,few,TGTGCCAGCAGCGCCTCCCGGACAGGGTTGTCCGAGCAGTACTTC,CASSASRTGLSEQYF
TRBJ2-1,.,TRBV6-5,many,TGTGCCAGCAGTTACTCCCGAACGGGGACGGGATCCTACAATGAGCAGTTCTTC,CASSYSRTGTGSYNEQFF
TRBJ1-1,.,TRBV3-1,.,TGTGCCAGCAGCCAAGACAGGGTTTCATTAAACACTGAAGCTTTCTTT,CASSQDRVSLNTEAFF
TRBJ2-7,.,TRBV7-2,few,TGTGCCAGCAGCTTAAGGGGGAGCGGGATAGGCTCCTACGAGCAGTACTTC,CASSLRGSGIGSYEQYF
TRBJ2-2,TRBD1,TRBV20-1,few,TGCAGTGCTAGGGGCTGGGACAGGGCGGGTGGGCTGTTTTTT,CSARGWDRAGGLFF
TRBJ1-1,.,TRBV7-9,few,TGTGCCAGCAGCTTAGTAGGACAGTTGAACACTGAAGCTTTCTTT,CASSLVGQLNTEAFF
TRBJ2-1,TRBD2,TRBV7-9,.,TGTGCCAGCAGCCCCCCGGCTAGCGGGAGGGTTCGTGAGCAGTTCTTC,CASSPPASGRVREQFF
TRBJ2-7,TRBD2,TRBV29-1,.,TGCAGCGTTGGCGGGAGCGGCGAGCAGTACTTC,CSVGGSGEQYF
TRBJ2-7,.,TRBV24-1,.,TGTGCCACCAGTGATAGTCGGCAGGGTAAATATTACGAGGAGTACTTC,CATSDSRQGKYYEEYF
TRBJ2-4,TRBD2,TRBV11-2,.,TGTGCCAGCAGCTTAGGATCCGGGACTAGCGGGAGGGCAGGAAACATTCAGTACTTC,CASSLGSGTSGRAGNIQYF
TRBJ2-7,.,TRBV5-1,many,TGCGCCAGCAGCTTGGCATCGGAGTACGAGCAGTACTTC,CASSLASEYEQYF
TRBJ2-7,TRBD1,TRBV30,few,TGTGCCTGGAGTGGGACAGGGCGCGAGCAGTACTTC,CAWSGTGREQYF
TRBJ2-2,.,TRBV27,few,TGTGCCAGCAGTTTATTGGGAGAATGGGTCGGGGAGCTGTTTTTT,CASSLLGEWVGELFF
TRBJ2-7,TRBD2,TRBV4-3,few,TGCGCCAGCAGCCAAGGAGCCGGGACTAAGATCTACGAGCAGTACTTC,CASSQGAGTKIYEQYF
TRBJ2-1,.,TRBV12-3/TRBV12-4,many,TGTGCCAGCAGTTTCCACGGAGAGAATGAGCAGTTCTTC,CASSFHGENEQFF
TRBJ2-7,.,TRBV14,.,TGTGCCAGCAGCCATTTTGGGGAGCAGTACTTC,CASSHFGEQYF
TRBJ2-3,TRBD1,TRBV29-1,few,TGCAGCGTTGCGTCCGGGACAGTTTCCACAGATACGCAGTATTTT,CSVASGTVSTDTQYF
TRBJ1-5,.,TRBV20-1,.,TGCAGTGCTAGAGATTCCCCCACCAACCTGGACGGTTATTATAGCAATCAGCCCCAGCATTTT,CSARDSPTNLDGYYSNQPQHF
TRBJ1-2,.,TRBV28,many,TGTGCCAGCAGATTAGACGGAACTAACTATGGCTACACCTTC,CASRLDGTNYGYTF